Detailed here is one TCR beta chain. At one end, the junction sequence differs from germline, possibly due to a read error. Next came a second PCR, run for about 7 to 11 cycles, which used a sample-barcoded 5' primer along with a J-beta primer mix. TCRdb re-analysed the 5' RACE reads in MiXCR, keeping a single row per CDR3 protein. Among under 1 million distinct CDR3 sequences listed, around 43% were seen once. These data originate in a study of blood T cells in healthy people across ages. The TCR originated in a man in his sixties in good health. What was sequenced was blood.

The CDR3 coding sequence is TGTGCCAGCAGTGACTCTGGGGAACGAGAAGGCTACACCTTC. This gives the protein CASSDSGEREGYTF. The chain links TRBV6-2 or TRBV6-3 to TRBJ1-2; D is undetermined. The CDR3 runs to 14 residues. Germline CDR1 reads MNHEY; CDR2 reads SVGEGT.